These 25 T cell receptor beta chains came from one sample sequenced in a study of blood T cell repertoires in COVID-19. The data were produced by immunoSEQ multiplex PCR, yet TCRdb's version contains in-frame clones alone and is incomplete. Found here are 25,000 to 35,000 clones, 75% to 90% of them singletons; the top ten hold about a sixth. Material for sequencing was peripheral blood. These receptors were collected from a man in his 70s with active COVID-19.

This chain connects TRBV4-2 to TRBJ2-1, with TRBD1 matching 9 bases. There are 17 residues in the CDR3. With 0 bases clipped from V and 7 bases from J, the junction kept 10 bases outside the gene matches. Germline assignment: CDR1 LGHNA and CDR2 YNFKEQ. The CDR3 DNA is TGTGCCAGCAGCCAAGAGTTTGCACAGGGGGCGAGGAATGAGCAGTTCTTC. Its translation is CASSQEFAQGARNEQFF.

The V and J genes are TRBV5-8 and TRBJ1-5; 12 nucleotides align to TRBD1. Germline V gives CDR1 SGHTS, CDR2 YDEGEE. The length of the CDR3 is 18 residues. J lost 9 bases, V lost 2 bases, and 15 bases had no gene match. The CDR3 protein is CASSFEGSGTGGTRPQHF. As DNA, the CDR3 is TGTGCCAGCAGCTTTGAGGGATCCGGGACAGGGGGCACCCGGCCCCAGCATTTT.

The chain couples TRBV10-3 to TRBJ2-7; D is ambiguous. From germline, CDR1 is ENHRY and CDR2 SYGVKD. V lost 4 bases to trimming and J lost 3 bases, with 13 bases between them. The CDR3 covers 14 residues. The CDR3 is CAISAGRLYYEQYF. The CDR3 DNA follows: TGTGCCATCAGTGCGGGTAGACTCTACTACGAGCAGTACTTC.

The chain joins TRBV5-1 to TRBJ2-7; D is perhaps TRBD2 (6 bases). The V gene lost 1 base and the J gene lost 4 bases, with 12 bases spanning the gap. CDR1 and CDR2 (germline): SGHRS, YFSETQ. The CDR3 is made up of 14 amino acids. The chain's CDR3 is CASSLRDGGYEQYF. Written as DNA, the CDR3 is TGCGCCAGCAGCTTGAGGGACGGAGGGTACGAGCAGTACTTC.

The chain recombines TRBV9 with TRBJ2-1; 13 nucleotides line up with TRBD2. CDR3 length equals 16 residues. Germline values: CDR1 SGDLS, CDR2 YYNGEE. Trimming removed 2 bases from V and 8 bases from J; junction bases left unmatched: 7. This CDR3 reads CASSVATSGGAYEQFF. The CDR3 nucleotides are TGTGCCAGCAGCGTTGCTACTAGCGGGGGGGCCTATGAGCAGTTCTTC.

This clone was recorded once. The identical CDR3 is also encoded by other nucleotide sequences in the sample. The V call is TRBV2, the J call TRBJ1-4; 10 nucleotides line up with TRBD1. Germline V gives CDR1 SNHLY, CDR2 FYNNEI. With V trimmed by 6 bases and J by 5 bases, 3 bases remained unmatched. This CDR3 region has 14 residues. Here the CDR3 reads CASRAGQGNEKLFF. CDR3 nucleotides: TGTGCCAGCAGGGCGGGACAGGGGAATGAAAAACTGTTTTTT.

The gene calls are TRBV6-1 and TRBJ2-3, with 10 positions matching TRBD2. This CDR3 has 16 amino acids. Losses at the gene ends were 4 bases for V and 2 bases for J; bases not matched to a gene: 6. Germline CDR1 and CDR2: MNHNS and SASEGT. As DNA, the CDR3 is TGTGCCAGCAGTGGATTAGCGGGGGGTTTCACAGATACGCAGTATTTT. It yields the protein CASSGLAGGFTDTQYF.

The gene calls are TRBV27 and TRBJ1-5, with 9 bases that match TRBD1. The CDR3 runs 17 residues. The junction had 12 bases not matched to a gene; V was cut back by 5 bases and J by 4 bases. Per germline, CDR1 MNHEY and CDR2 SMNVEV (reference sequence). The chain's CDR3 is CASSPHRTGADNQPQHF. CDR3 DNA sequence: TGTGCCAGCAGTCCTCATCGGACAGGGGCCGATAATCAGCCCCAGCATTTT.

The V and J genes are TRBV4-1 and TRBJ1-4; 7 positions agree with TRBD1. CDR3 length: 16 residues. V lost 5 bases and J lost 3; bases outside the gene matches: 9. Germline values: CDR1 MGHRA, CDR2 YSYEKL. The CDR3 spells CASSSTRGPANEKLFF. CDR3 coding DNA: TGCGCCAGCAGCTCTACGAGGGGGCCTGCTAATGAAAAACTGTTTTTT.

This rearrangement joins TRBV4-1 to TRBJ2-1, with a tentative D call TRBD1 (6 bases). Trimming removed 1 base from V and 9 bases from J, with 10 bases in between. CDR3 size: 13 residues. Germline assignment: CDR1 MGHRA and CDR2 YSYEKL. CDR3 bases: TGCGCCAGCAGCCAAGGGGAAGGGGGTGAGCAGTTCTTC. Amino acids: CASSQGEGGEQFF.

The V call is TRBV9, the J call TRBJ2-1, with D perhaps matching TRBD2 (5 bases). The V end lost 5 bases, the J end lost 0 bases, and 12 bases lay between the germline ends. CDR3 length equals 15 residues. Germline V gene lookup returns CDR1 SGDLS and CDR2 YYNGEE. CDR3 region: CASSGGGVSYNEQFF. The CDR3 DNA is TGTGCCAGCAGTGGAGGAGGCGTCTCCTACAATGAGCAGTTCTTC.

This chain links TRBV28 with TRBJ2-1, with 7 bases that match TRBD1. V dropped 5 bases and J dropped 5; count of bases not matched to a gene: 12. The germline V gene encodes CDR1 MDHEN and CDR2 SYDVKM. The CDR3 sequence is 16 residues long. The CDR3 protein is CASSPTGTATDNEQFF. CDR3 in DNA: TGTGCCAGCAGTCCGACCGGGACAGCAACTGACAATGAGCAGTTCTTC.

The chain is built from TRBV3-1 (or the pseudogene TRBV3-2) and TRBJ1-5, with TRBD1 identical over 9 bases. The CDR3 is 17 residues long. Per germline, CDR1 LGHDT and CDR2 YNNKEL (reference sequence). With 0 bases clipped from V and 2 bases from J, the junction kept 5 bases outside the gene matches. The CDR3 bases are TGTGCCAGCAGCCAAGATGGGGACAGGGATGGCAATCAGCCCCAGCATTTT. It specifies CASSQDGDRDGNQPQHF.

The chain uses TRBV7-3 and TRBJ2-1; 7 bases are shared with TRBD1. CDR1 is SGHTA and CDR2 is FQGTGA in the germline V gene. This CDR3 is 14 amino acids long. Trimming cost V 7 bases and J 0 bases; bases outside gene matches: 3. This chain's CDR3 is CASKRDSSYNEQFF. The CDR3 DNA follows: TGTGCCAGCAAGAGGGACAGCTCCTACAATGAGCAGTTCTTC.

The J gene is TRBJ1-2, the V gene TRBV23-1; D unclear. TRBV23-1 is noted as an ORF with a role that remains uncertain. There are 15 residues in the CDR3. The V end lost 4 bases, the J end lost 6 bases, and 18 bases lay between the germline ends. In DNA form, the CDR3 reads TGCGCCAGCAGTCCGAGAATGACTACGCTGGATGGCTACACCTTC. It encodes CASSPRMTTLDGYTF.

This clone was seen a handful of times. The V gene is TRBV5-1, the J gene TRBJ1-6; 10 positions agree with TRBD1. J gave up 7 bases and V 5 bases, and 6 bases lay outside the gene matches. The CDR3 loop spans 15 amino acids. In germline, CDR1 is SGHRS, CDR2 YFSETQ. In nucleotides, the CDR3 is TGCGCCAGCAGATCGACGGGACAGGGGAATTCACCCCTCCACTTT. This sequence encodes CASRSTGQGNSPLHF.

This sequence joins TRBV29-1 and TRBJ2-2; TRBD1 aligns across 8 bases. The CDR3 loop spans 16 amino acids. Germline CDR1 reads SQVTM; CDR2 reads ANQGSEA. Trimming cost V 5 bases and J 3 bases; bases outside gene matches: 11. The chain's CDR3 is CSVRGFNRGDTGELFF. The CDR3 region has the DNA TGCAGCGTTAGGGGTTTTAACAGGGGGGACACCGGGGAGCTGTTTTTT.

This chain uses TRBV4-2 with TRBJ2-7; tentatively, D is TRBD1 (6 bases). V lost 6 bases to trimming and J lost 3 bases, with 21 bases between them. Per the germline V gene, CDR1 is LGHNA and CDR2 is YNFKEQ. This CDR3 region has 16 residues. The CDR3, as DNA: TGTGCCAGCAGTCAAACCACCAGGGGCTGGGGCTACGAGCAGTACTTC. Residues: CASSQTTRGWGYEQYF.

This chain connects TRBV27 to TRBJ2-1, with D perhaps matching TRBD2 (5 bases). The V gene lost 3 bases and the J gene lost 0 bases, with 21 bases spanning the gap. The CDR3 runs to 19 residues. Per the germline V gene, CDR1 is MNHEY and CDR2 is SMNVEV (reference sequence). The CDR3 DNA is TGTGCCAGCAGTTTGGAGCCTCCCGGCCGGGGTAGCTCCTACAATGAGCAGTTCTTC. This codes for CASSLEPPGRGSSYNEQFF.

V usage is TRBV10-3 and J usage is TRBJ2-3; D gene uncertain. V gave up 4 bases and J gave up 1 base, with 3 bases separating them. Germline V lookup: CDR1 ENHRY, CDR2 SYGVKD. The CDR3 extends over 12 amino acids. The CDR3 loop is CAISAGTDTQYF. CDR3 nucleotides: TGTGCCATCAGTGCTGGCACAGATACGCAGTATTTT.

The CDR3: CASSLAASGGRRPYF. The CDR3 nucleotides read TGTGCCAGCAGCCTTGCGGCTAGCGGGGGGCGTAGGCCGTATTTT. The chain has TRBV6-2 or TRBV6-3 and TRBJ2-3; TRBD2 aligns across 11 bases. The V gene end was trimmed by 6 bases and the J gene end by 14 bases; junction bases not matched to a gene: 16. Germline values: CDR1 MNHEY, CDR2 SVGEGT. The CDR3 is 15 amino acids.

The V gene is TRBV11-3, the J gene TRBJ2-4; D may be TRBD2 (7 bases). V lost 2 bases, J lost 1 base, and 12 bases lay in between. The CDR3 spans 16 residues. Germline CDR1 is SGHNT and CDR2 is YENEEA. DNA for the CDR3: TGTGCCAGCAGCTTATCGGGGGGCTTTGCCAAAAACATTCAGTACTTC. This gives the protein CASSLSGGFAKNIQYF.

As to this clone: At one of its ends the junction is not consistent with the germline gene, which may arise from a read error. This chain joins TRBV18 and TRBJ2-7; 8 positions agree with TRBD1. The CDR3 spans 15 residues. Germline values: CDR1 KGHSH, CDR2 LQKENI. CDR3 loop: CASSPDRDRSYAQYF. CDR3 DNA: TGTGCCAGCTCACCGGACAGGGACCGATCCTACGCGCAGTACTTC.

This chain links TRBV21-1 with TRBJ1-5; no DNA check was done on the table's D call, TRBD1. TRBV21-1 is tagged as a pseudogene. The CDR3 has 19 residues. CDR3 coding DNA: TGTGCCAGCAGCACCCCCCGGACAGGACCTCCTAATAGCAATCAGCCCCAGCATTTT. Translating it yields CASSTPRTGPPNSNQPQHF.

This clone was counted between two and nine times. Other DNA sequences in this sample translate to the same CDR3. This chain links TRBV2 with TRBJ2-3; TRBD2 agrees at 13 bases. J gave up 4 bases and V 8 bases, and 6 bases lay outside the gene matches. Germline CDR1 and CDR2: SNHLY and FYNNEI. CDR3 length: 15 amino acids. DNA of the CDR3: TGTGCCAGCGCCCGGACTAGCGGGGGCGCAGATACGCAGTATTTT. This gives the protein CASARTSGGADTQYF.